This entry lists 29 T cell receptor beta chains sequenced from one sample in a study of shared clonotypes between healthy human individuals. Generated by immunoSEQ multiplex PCR, the TCRdb table keeps only in-frame clones and is missing some. Altogether 850,000 to 1,200,000 clones are present, about 80% being singletons, with the ten largest covering approximately 1.5%. The sequencing input was memory CD4+ T cells sorted from blood. Subset indicated: CD45RA-negative fraction. All receptors come from a man younger than 35 in good health.

The rearrangement uses TRBV7-2 and TRBJ2-5; D remains ambiguous. Germline CDR1 reads SGHTA; CDR2 reads FQGNSA. The CDR3 is 11 amino acids. Trimming pared 11 bases from V and 1 base from J, leaving 8 bases between. CDR3 nucleotides: TGTGCCGAGACCTCCCAAGAGACCCAGTACTTC. It yields the protein CAETSQETQYF.

Comments on this clone: The sample has other DNA sequences that encode this CDR3 too. The rearrangement joins TRBV5-1 to TRBJ2-3, with D maybe TRBD2 (6 bases). Germline assignment: CDR1 SGHRS and CDR2 YFSETQ. V lost 0 bases and J lost 0, with 8 bases in between. The CDR3 contains 15 residues. The CDR3 protein is CASSLDGTSTDTQYF. DNA of the CDR3: TGCGCCAGCAGCTTGGACGGGACTAGCACAGATACGCAGTATTTT.

The rearrangement joins TRBV10-3 to TRBJ2-5; 13 nucleotides agree with TRBD2. The germline CDR1 and CDR2 sequences are ENHRY and SYGVKD. This CDR3 spans 17 amino acids. Trimming cost V 0 bases and J 5 bases; bases outside gene matches: 6. The CDR3 loop reads CAISESLPGLAGETQYF. CDR3 in DNA: TGTGCCATCAGTGAGTCCCTCCCGGGACTAGCGGGGGAGACCCAGTACTTC.

The chain links TRBV28 to TRBJ1-6; D is unclear. Trimming took off 7 bases at V and 10 bases at J, with 8 bases between the two ends. From germline, CDR1 is MDHEN and CDR2 SYDVKM. The CDR3 consists of 11 residues. CDR3 amino acids: CASNSASPLHF. The CDR3 nucleotides are TGTGCCAGCAATTCGGCCTCACCCCTCCACTTT.

This clone has just one count. This chain uses TRBV7-2 with TRBJ1-1; 8 bases line up with TRBD1. The ends lost 1 base at V and 1 base at J; junction bases unmatched: 5. There are 16 residues in the CDR3. Germline lookup yields CDR1 SGHTA and CDR2 FQGNSA. The CDR3: CASSLVDRGKNTEAFF. As DNA, the CDR3 is TGTGCCAGCAGCTTAGTAGACAGGGGAAAGAACACTGAAGCTTTCTTT.

The chain joins TRBV6-1 to TRBJ1-5; D remains unclear. The V gene's germline CDR1 is MNHNS and CDR2 SASEGT. V was shortened by 2 bases and J by 0 bases, with 11 bases between the two germline ends. The CDR3 totals 16 residues. CDR3 DNA sequence: TGTGCCAGCAGTGAAACTAAGGGCGGTAGCAATCAGCCCCAGCATTTT. This sequence encodes CASSETKGGSNQPQHF.

This clone was observed a few times. J is TRBJ1-1 and V is TRBV6-1, with D maybe TRBD1 (5 bases). This CDR3 has 14 residues. The V and J ends lost 6 bases and 1 base respectively, with 12 bases between them. The V gene's germline CDR1 is MNHNS and CDR2 SASEGT. CDR3 bases: TGTGCCAGCAGCGATAACAGGTGGAACACTGAAGCTTTCTTT. Its translation is CASSDNRWNTEAFF.

This clone has a handful of counts. The J gene is TRBJ2-7, the V gene TRBV28; perhaps TRBD2 as D (6 bases). Looked up from germline, CDR1 is MDHEN and CDR2 is SYDVKM. The CDR3 runs 14 residues. The V and J ends lost 6 bases and 2 bases respectively, with 14 bases between them. The CDR3: CASSPGDSTYEQYF. The CDR3 coding sequence is TGTGCCAGCAGCCCCGGGGACTCAACCTACGAGCAGTACTTC.

The rearrangement links TRBV10-1 to TRBJ2-1; 12 nucleotides align to TRBD2. CDR3 length equals 15 residues. V dropped 6 bases and J dropped 7; count of bases not matched to a gene: 7. The germline gives CDR1 WNHNN, CDR2 SYGVQD (reference sequence). The CDR3 DNA reads TGCGCCAGCAGCGAATCTGGGACTAGCGGGAATGAGCAGTTCTTC. This codes for CASSESGTSGNEQFF.

For this clone: Other DNA sequences in this specimen translate into the identical CDR3. In nucleotides, the CDR3 is TGTGCCAGCAGTGAGGACCGTACTAGCACAGATACGCAGTATTTT. Its protein is CASSEDRTSTDTQYF. The V gene is TRBV6-1, the J gene TRBJ2-3; D is ambiguous. Trimming removed 3 bases from V and 0 bases from J, with 10 bases in between. Germline CDR1 is MNHNS and CDR2 is SASEGT. This CDR3 has 15 amino acids.

V and J are TRBV4-3 and TRBJ2-4; possible D gene TRBD1, 6 bases. Germline CDR1 is LGHNA and CDR2 is YSLEER. This CDR3 is 17 amino acids long. With 0 bases removed from V and 11 bases from J, the gap between germline ends came to 23 bases. The CDR3 reads CASSQDIGGALGFLQYF. The CDR3 DNA follows: TGCGCCAGCAGCCAAGATATAGGGGGAGCACTGGGATTCCTTCAGTACTTC.

The chain couples TRBV7-3 to TRBJ2-3, with 8 bases identical to TRBD2. The CDR3 spans 15 residues. Trimming removed 5 bases from V and 3 bases from J; junction bases left unmatched: 7. Per the germline V gene, CDR1 is SGHTA and CDR2 is FQGTGA. The CDR3 loop reads CASSPGGGRTDTQYF. The CDR3 bases are TGTGCCAGCAGCCCCGGGGGGGGTAGAACAGATACGCAGTATTTT.

The J gene is TRBJ2-5, the V gene TRBV6-1, with TRBD1 identical over 9 bases. V was clipped by 5 bases and J by 3 bases; unmatched bases: 7. Per germline, CDR1 MNHNS and CDR2 SASEGT. This CDR3 is 15 amino acids long. The DNA for the CDR3 is TGTGCCAGCAGTTCGAGACAGGGGGTTGAAGAGACCCAGTACTTC. Protein sequence: CASSSRQGVEETQYF.

V gene TRBV19 combines with J gene TRBJ2-3, with 11 positions matching TRBD2. The CDR3 spans 19 residues. Germline V gives CDR1 LNHDA, CDR2 SQIVND (reference sequence). Germline trimming cut 2 bases from V and 3 bases from J; bases unmatched to any gene: 13. The CDR3 DNA reads TGTGCCAGTAGTATAAAACTAGCGGGAGATCTTGGGAAGACAGATACGCAGTATTTT. Translated, it gives CASSIKLAGDLGKTDTQYF.

V and J are TRBV30 and TRBJ1-5; D uncertain. The V end was cut by 1 base, the J end by 6 bases, with 10 bases between. The CDR3 is made up of 13 amino acids. CDR1 is GTSNPN and CDR2 is SVGIG in the germline V gene (reference sequence). The CDR3 loop is CAWSEDLVQPQHF. For the CDR3, the DNA is TGTGCCTGGAGTGAGGACCTCGTTCAGCCCCAGCATTTT.

This clone has only one observation. DNA for the CDR3: TGCAGCGTTGAAGACAGGGTACAGGGCTACGAGCAGTACTTC. It is translated as CSVEDRVQGYEQYF. This chain joins TRBV29-1 and TRBJ2-7, with TRBD1 as a possible D gene (6 bases). This CDR3 contains 14 residues. The V and J ends lost 0 bases and 3 bases respectively, with 12 bases between them. Germline-derived CDR1 and CDR2 are SQVTM and ANQGSEA.

The J gene is TRBJ2-3, the V gene TRBV7-2; 7 bases match TRBD1. V lost 0 bases and J lost 7; bases outside the gene matches: 13. The CDR3 length is 17 residues. Germline V gene sequence: CDR1 SGHTA, CDR2 FQGNSA. The CDR3 protein is CASSLARLKGGANTQYF. The CDR3, as DNA: TGTGCCAGCAGCTTAGCGCGATTGAAAGGGGGCGCGAATACGCAGTATTTT.

This chain links TRBV9 with TRBJ2-2; D uncertain. The CDR3 has 16 residues. V was shortened by 4 bases and J by 0 bases, with 13 bases between the two germline ends. Germline V gene sequence: CDR1 SGDLS, CDR2 YYNGEE. The CDR3 loop reads CASSPRHASNTGELFF. The CDR3 nucleotides read TGTGCCAGCAGCCCCAGGCACGCCTCGAACACCGGGGAGCTGTTTTTT.

This rearrangement joins TRBV9 to TRBJ2-1; 9 bases are shared with TRBD2. V lost 5 bases, J lost 5 bases, and 8 bases stayed unmatched. This CDR3 comprises 15 residues. From germline, CDR1 is SGDLS and CDR2 YYNGEE. DNA of the CDR3: TGTGCCAGCAGTCTTAGCGGGGGCGCTAACAATGAGCAGTTCTTC. It yields the protein CASSLSGGANNEQFF. Using reference TRBV9 and TRBJ2-1 for the parts outside the CDR3, the full variable domain is DSGVTQTPKHLITATGQRVTLRCSPRSGDLSVYWYQQSLDQGLQFLIQYYNGEERAKGNILERFSAQQFPDLHSELNLSSLELGDSALYFCASSLSGGANNEQFFGPGTRLTVL.

J is TRBJ1-2 and V is TRBV2; 8 nucleotides agree with TRBD1. CDR3 length: 15 residues. V lost 4 bases, J lost 6 bases, and 10 bases stayed unmatched. Germline lookup yields CDR1 SNHLY and CDR2 FYNNEI. CDR3 in DNA: TGTGCCAGCAGTGGGCGGCAGGGGGCACGGGATGGCTACACCTTC. The encoded protein is CASSGRQGARDGYTF.

As concerns this clone: The sample holds other DNA sequences that translate to the same CDR3. The CDR3 spells CASSGGLAASYEQYF. CDR3 coding DNA: TGTGCCAGCAGCGGAGGACTAGCGGCATCCTACGAGCAGTACTTC. The rearrangement uses TRBV9 and TRBJ2-7; TRBD2 aligns across 10 bases. Germline-derived CDR1 and CDR2 are SGDLS and YYNGEE. This CDR3 region has 15 residues. V shed 3 bases, J shed 1 base, and the junction held 4 bases outside the gene matches.

Worth noting for this clone: Other DNA sequences within the sample encode an identical CDR3. The V call is TRBV5-1, the J call TRBJ2-7; 10 nucleotides agree with TRBD2. The CDR3 totals 14 residues. Germline values: CDR1 SGHRS, CDR2 YFSETQ. After removal of 4 bases from V and 2 bases from J, the junction contained 3 bases not matched to a gene. In DNA, the CDR3 is TGCGCCAGCAGCAGGACTAGCGGAACCTACGAGCAGTACTTC. This encodes CASSRTSGTYEQYF.

In the case of this clone: With a far larger clone one base away, a read error is the likely cause. The chain employs TRBV9 and TRBJ2-1; a possible D gene is TRBD2 (5 bases). This CDR3 comprises 15 residues. The V gene's germline CDR1 is SGDLS and CDR2 YYNGEE. The CDR3 coding sequence is TGTGCCAACAGCGTAGTGGGGAGCTCCTACAATGAGCAGTTCTTC. Its protein is CANSVVGSSYNEQFF.

The rearrangement uses TRBV29-1 and TRBJ2-1; D uncertain. CDR3 length: 9 amino acids. Trimming took 7 bases from V and 5 from J, leaving 3 bases between them. The V gene's germline CDR1 is SQVTM and CDR2 ANQGSEA. DNA of the CDR3: TGCAGCGGGGACAATGAGCAGTTCTTC. Translation gives CSGDNEQFF.

The rearrangement uses TRBV5-4 and TRBJ1-3, with 10 bases identical to TRBD1. There are 14 residues in the CDR3. The junction had 4 bases not matched to a gene; V was cut back by 4 bases and J by 6 bases. CDR1 and CDR2 (germline): SGHNT, YYREEE (reference sequence). The CDR3 is CASSRQGAINTIYF. CDR3 in DNA: TGTGCCAGCAGCCGACAGGGGGCGATAAACACCATATATTTT.

V and J are TRBV5-1 and TRBJ1-5; D ambiguous. Germline CDR1 SGHRS, CDR2 YFSETQ. The CDR3 has 15 amino acids. V lost 4 bases to trimming and J lost 3 bases, with 14 bases between them. This chain's CDR3 is CASSPNAGYNQPQHF. The CDR3 DNA is TGCGCCAGCAGCCCGAACGCCGGTTACAATCAGCCCCAGCATTTT.

The rearrangement links TRBV7-9 to TRBJ2-1; TRBD1 might be the D (6 bases). This CDR3 has 14 amino acids. The germline CDR1 and CDR2 sequences are SEHNR and FQNEAQ (reference sequence). V was pared by 6 bases and J by 4 bases, with 13 bases between. CDR3 sequence (DNA): TGTGCCAGCAGACTTACGACAGGTTACAATGAGCAGTTCTTC. It translates to CASRLTTGYNEQFF.

V gene TRBV5-4 combines with J gene TRBJ2-1; 12 nucleotides match TRBD2. After removal of 4 bases from V and 4 bases from J, the junction contained 12 bases not matched to a gene. The CDR3 length is 18 residues. Germline CDR1 reads SGHNT; CDR2 reads YYREEE (reference sequence). The CDR3 protein is CASSPKGTLAGGYNEQFF. The CDR3 coding sequence is TGTGCCAGCAGCCCGAAAGGGACGCTAGCGGGGGGGTACAATGAGCAGTTCTTC.

The V call is TRBV5-4, the J call TRBJ1-3, with 7 bases matching TRBD1. The CDR3 has 14 residues. In germline, CDR1 is SGHNT, CDR2 YYREEE (reference sequence). V gave up 4 bases and J gave up 2 bases; unmatched junction bases: 3. The CDR3 loop is CASSGTVPGNTIYF. CDR3 coding DNA: TGTGCCAGCAGCGGGACAGTCCCTGGAAACACCATATATTTT.